The clone carrying this T cell receptor beta chain was counted a few times. The antigen is unknown. The data were taken from a study of human T cells and chemical hapten exposure. The overall study: Skin of the upper inner arm, about 2 cm by about 2 cm, received 2% DPC for sensitization. Study conclusions and caveats: TCRs exceeding a frequency of 1 in 1000 stayed unchanged under DPC sensitization.

The CDR3 spans 13 residues. Germline values: CDR1 SNHLY, CDR2 FYNNEI. Trimming left V 6 bases short and J 5 bases short, with 13 bases between. Unique molecular identifiers were attached to individual cDNA molecules during library preparation. TCRdb processed the RACE reads anew with MiXCR; each CDR3 protein has one entry. The table lists some 360,000 distinct CDR3 sequences, 4% to 6% of them singletons, with 2.5% to 3% in the top ten. The time point here: pre-sensitization, week 0. Treatment of the sample: therapeutic diphenylcyclopropenone sensitization with weekly scalp DPC. The clonotype originates from a woman aged 45-65 years with alopecia areata. Some clones in this sample may be carry-over from other donors' samples. V gene TRBV2 combines with J gene TRBJ1-2, with D possibly being TRBD1 (5 bases). Sequencing was performed on whole blood, taken in connection with sensitization to the hapten diphenylcyclopropenone (DPC). CDR3 sequence: CASSRDGGYGYTF. The CDR3 DNA is TGTGCCAGCAGCCGGGACGGAGGATATGGCTACACCTTC.